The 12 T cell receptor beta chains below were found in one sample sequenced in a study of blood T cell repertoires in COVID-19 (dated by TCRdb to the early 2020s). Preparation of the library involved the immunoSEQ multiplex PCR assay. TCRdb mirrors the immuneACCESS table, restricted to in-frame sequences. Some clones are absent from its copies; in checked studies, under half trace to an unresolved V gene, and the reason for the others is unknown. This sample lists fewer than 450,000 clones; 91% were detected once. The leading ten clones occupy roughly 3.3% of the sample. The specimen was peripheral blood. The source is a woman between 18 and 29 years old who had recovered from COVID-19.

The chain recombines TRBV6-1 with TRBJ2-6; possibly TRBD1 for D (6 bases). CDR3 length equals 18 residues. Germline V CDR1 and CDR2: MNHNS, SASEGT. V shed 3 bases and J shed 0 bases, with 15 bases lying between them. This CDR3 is CASSDLGQRFSGANVLTF. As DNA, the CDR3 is TGTGCCAGCAGTGATTTAGGACAGAGATTCTCTGGGGCCAACGTCCTGACTTTC.

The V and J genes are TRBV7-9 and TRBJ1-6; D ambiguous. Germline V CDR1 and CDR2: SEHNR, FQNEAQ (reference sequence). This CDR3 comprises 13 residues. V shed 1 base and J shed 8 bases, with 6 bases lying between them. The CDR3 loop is CASSLVSDSPLHF. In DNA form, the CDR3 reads TGTGCCAGCAGCTTAGTTTCGGATTCACCCCTCCACTTT.

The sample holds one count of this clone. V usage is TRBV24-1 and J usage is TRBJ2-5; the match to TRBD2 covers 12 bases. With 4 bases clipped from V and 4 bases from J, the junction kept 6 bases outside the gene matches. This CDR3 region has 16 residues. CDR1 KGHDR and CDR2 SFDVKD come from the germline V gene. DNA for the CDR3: TGTGCCACCAGTGAATCCGGGACTAGCGGGCTAGAGACCCAGTACTTC. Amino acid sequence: CATSESGTSGLETQYF.

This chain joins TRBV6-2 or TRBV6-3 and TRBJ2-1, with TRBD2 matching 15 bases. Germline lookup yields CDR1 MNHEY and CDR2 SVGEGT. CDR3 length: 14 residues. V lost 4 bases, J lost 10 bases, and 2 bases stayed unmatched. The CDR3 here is CASSSGTSGREQFF. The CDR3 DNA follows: TGTGCCAGCAGTTCCGGGACTAGCGGGAGGGAGCAGTTCTTC.

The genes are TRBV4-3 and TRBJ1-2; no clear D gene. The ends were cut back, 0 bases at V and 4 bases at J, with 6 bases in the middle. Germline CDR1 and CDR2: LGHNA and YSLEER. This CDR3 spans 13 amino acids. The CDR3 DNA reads TGCGCCAGCAGCCAAGATACTCGCTATGGCTACACCTTC. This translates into CASSQDTRYGYTF.

The CDR3 DNA is TGTGCCAGCAGTCTAGTTAGCAATCAGCCCCAGCATTTT. Residues: CASSLVSNQPQHF. The rearrangement joins TRBV27 to TRBJ1-5; D gene uncertain. V shed 5 bases and J shed 0 bases, with 5 bases lying between them. CDR1 is MNHEY, CDR2 SMNVEV, per germline (reference sequence). The CDR3 covers 13 residues.

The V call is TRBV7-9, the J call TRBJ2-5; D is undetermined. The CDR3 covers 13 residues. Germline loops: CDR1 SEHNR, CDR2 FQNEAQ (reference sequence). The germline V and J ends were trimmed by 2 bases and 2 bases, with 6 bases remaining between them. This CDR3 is CASSLQTQETQYF. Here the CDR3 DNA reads TGTGCCAGCAGCTTACAGACTCAAGAGACCCAGTACTTC. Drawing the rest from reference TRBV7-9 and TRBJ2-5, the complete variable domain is DTGVSQNPRHKITKRGQNVTFRCDPISEHNRLYWYRQTLGQGPEFLTYFQNEAQLEKSRLLSDRFSAERPKGSFSTLEIQRTEQGDSAMYLCASSLQTQETQYFGPGTRLLVL.

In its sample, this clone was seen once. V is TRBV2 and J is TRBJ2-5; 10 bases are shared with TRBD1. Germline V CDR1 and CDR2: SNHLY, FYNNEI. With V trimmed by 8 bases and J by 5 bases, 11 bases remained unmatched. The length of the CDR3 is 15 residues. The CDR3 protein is CASSLEGQGSETQYF. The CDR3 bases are TGTGCCAGCTCTTTAGAGGGACAGGGGTCGGAGACCCAGTACTTC.

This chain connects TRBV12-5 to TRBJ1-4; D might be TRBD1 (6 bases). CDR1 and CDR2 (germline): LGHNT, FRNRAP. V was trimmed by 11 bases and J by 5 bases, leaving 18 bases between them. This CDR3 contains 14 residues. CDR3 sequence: CAFSPQGWNEKLFF. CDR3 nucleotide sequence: TGTGCTTTTTCACCACAGGGATGGAATGAAAAACTGTTTTTT. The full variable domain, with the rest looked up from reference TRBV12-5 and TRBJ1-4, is DARVTQTPRHKVTEMGQEVTMRCQPILGHNTVFWYRQTMMQGLELLAYFRNRAPLDDSGMPKDRFSAEMPDATLATLKIQPSEPRDSAVYFCAFSPQGWNEKLFFGSGTQLSVL.

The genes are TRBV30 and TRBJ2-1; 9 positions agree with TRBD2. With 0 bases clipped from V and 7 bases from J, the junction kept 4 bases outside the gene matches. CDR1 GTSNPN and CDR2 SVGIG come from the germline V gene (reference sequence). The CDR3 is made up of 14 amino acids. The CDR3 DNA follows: TGTGCCTGGAGTGTTAGCGGGAGTTATAATGAGCAGTTCTTC. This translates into CAWSVSGSYNEQFF.

The CDR3 nucleotides read TGCAGCGTTAAACCTTCCCCGGGACAGGGGACGGATGAGCAGTTCTTC. This gives the protein CSVKPSPGQGTDEQFF. The chain uses TRBV29-1 and TRBJ2-1; 10 bases agree with TRBD1. With 5 bases clipped from V and 8 bases from J, the junction kept 15 bases outside the gene matches. CDR1 and CDR2 from the germline V gene are SQVTM and ANQGSEA. This CDR3 is built from 16 residues.

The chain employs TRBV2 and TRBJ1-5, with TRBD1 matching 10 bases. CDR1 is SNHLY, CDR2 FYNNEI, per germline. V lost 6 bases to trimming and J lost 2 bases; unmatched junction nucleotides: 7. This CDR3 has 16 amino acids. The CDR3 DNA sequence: TGTGCCAGCAGACGGACAGGGGGTGACGGCAATCAGCCCCAGCATTTT. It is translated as CASRRTGGDGNQPQHF.